The clone carrying this T cell receptor beta chain was detected ten times or more. To make TCR beta libraries, researchers used iRepertoire HTBI primers and Arm-PCR of CDR3 regions. TCRdb analysed the multiplex PCR reads with MiXCR anew, one entry per CDR3 protein. Of hundreds of thousands of distinct CDR3 sequences in the sample, 16% were seen once. This sample is drawn from a study of regulatory T cells in long-lasting Graves disease. The time point was: newly diagnosed GD, antithyroid drugs for less than 3 months. PBMC-derived RNA was used for the TCR library. Patients hailed from an endocrinology department in Xi'an, China. The germline CDR1 and CDR2 sequences are SNHLY and FYNNEI. This CDR3 is 17 amino acids long. The V end lost 8 bases, the J end lost 0 bases, and 20 bases lay between the germline ends. These data also formed part of another study, on T cells in Graves' hyperthyroidism and ophthalmopathy. That report adds: Blood also held most thyroid clonotypes expanded beyond 0.001. It was a median approximately 6 months before onset that the model predicted ophthalmopathy.

This material consisted of peripheral blood mononuclear cells (PBMCs), taken at new diagnosis, from a patient treated with antithyroid drugs. V is TRBV2 and J is TRBJ1-3; a possible D gene is TRBD1 (5 bases). The source of this sequence is a woman in her twenties or thirties with Graves disease. The CDR3 region has the DNA TGTGCCAGCCATCTACAGGACCTAGTCCTCTCTGGAAACACCATATATTTT. As protein: CASHLQDLVLSGNTIYF. Variable domain in full (rest from reference TRBV2 and TRBJ1-3): EPEVTQTPSHQVTQMGQEVILRCVPISNHLYFYWYRQILGQKVEFLVSFYNNEISEKSEIFDDQFSVERPDGSNFTLKIRSTKLEDSAMYFCASHLQDLVLSGNTIYFGEGSWLTVV.